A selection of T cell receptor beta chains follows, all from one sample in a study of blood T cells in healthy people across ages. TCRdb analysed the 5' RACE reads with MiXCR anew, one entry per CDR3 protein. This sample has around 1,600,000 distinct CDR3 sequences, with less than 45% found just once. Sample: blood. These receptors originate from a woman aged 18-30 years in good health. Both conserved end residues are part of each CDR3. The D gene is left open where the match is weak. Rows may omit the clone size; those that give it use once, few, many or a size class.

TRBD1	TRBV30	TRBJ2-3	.	CAWSHGTGPGDTQYF	TGTGCCTGGAGTCACGGGACAGGTCCTGGAGATACGCAGTATTTT
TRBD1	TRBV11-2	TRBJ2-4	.	CASSLDRTGGAIQYF	TGTGCCAGCAGCTTAGATCGGACAGGGGGGGCCATTCAGTACTTC
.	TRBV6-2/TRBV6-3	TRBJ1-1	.	CASAQDSFMNTEAFF	TGTGCCAGCGCCCAGGACAGCTTCATGAACACTGAAGCTTTCTTT
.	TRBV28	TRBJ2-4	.	CATKTPGNIQYF	TGTGCCACCAAAACACCAGGGAACATTCAGTACTTC
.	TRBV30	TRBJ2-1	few	CAWREQVEQFF	TGTGCCTGGAGGGAACAGGTTGAGCAGTTCTTC
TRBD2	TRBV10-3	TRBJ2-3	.	CAISVGGRITDTQYF	TGTGCCATCAGTGTTGGCGGGAGAATCACAGATACGCAGTATTTT
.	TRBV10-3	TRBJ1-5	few	CAISDSYSNQPQHF	TGTGCCATCAGTGACAGTTATAGCAATCAGCCCCAGCATTTT
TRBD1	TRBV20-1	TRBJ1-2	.	CSARDWTGGNGYTF	TGCAGTGCTAGAGATTGGACAGGGGGCAATGGCTACACCTTC
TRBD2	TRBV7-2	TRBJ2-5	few	CASGTSKIETQYF	TGTGCCTCCGGGACTAGTAAAATAGAGACCCAGTACTTC
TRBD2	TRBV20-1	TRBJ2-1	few	CSAWTSGGASYNEQFF	TGCAGTGCATGGACTAGCGGGGGGGCCTCCTACAATGAGCAGTTCTTC
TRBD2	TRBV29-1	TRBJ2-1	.	CSVEGTSPYSEQFF	TGCAGCGTCGAAGGGACTAGCCCTTACAGTGAGCAGTTCTTC
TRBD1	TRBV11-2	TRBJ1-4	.	CASSPENRGQGEKLFF	TGTGCCAGCAGCCCGGAGAACAGGGGGCAGGGCGAAAAACTGTTTTTT
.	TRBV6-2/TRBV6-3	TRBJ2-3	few	CASRNPEGVSTDTQYF	TGTGCCAGCAGGAACCCGGAGGGGGTTTCAACAGATACGCAGTATTTT
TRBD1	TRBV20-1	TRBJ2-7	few	CSASSEDRVSYEQYF	TGCAGTGCTAGTTCTGAAGACAGGGTATCCTACGAGCAGTACTTC
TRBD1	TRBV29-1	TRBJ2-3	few	CSGGTETDTQYF	TGCAGCGGTGGGACAGAGACAGATACGCAGTATTTT
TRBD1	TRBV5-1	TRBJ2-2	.	CASSFETGDTGELFF	TGCGCCAGCAGCTTCGAGACAGGGGACACCGGGGAGCTGTTTTTT
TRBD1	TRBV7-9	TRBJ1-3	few	CASSLTGVRAGNTIYF	TGTGCCAGCAGCTTGACAGGGGTGCGCGCTGGAAACACCATATATTTT
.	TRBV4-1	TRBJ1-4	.	CASSPGAPWVKLFF	TGCGCCAGCAGCCCGGGGGCGCCGTGGGTAAAACTGTTTTTT
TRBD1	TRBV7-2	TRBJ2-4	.	CASSPRTGERAKNIQYF	TGTGCCAGCAGCCCCCGGACAGGGGAGCGGGCCAAAAACATTCAGTACTTC
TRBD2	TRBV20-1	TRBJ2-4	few	CSAAGTSGHLRAKNIQYF	TGCAGTGCGGCGGGGACTAGCGGGCACCTGCGGGCCAAAAACATTCAGTACTTC
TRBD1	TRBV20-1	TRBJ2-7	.	CSARIGQGFYNEQYF	TGCAGTGCTAGGATTGGACAGGGGTTTTACAATGAGCAGTACTTC
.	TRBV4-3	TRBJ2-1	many	CASSHTYNEQFF	TGCGCCAGCAGCCACACATACAATGAGCAGTTCTTC
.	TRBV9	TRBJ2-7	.	CASSVGYTVAYEQYF	TGTGCCAGCAGTGTGGGATACACGGTGGCCTACGAGCAGTACTTC
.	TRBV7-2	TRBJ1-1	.	CASSLREVDPEAFF	TGTGCCAGCAGCTTACGGGAGGTAGACCCTGAAGCTTTCTTT